This T cell receptor (beta chain) was obtained from a study of blood T cells in healthy people across ages. As for the study in general: Per two T cells, about one barcoded beta molecule was captured through template switching.

The authors ran a second PCR of about 6 to 11 cycles using a sample-barcoded 5' primer and a J-beta primer mix. In TCRdb, the 5' RACE reads were re-called with MiXCR into one record per CDR3 protein. Of roughly 800,000 distinct CDR3 sequences in the sample, about 25% were seen once. Study results and limitations: TCR beta diversity per million T cells fell roughly linearly with age. Both higher diversity and more naive CD4+ cells marked long-lived donors when set against aged donors.

Details on this clonotype: No antigen is known for it.

Germline CDR1 is SQVTM and CDR2 is ANQGSEA. The length of the CDR3 is 14 residues. The germline V and J ends were trimmed by 3 bases and 6 bases, with 18 bases remaining between them. These data were likewise used in another study, on T cells of mothers and their children.

The rearrangement uses TRBV29-1 and TRBJ2-7, with D perhaps TRBD2 (6 bases). This sequence originates from a boy aged 5-17 years in good health. The source material was blood. CDR3 residues: CSVDSQNRGSEQYF. DNA for the CDR3: TGCAGCGTTGATTCTCAAAACCGGGGGAGCGAGCAGTACTTC.